The next 6 T cell receptor beta chains were all read from a single sample in a study of T cells in tuberculosis. Sequenced by immunoSEQ multiplex PCR; TCRdb stores in-frame clones only, minus some. The table shows tens of thousands of clones, with 80% to 90% occurring only once. What was sequenced was PBMCs. These TCRs come from a donor between 10 and 29 years old with latent tuberculosis or without tuberculosis infection.

The chain employs TRBV12-5 and TRBJ2-1, with D perhaps matching TRBD2 (6 bases). V was pared by 2 bases and J by 0 bases, with 14 bases between. In germline, CDR1 is LGHNT, CDR2 FRNRAP. The CDR3 has 17 amino acids. This chain's CDR3 is CASGLFLAAISYNEQFF. As DNA, the CDR3 is TGTGCTAGTGGTTTGTTCTTAGCGGCAATCTCCTACAATGAGCAGTTCTTC.

V and J are TRBV18 and TRBJ2-3; D is possibly TRBD1 (6 bases). Trimming took 2 bases from V and 2 from J, leaving 8 bases between them. Looked up from germline, CDR1 is KGHSH and CDR2 is LQKENI. The CDR3 runs to 14 residues. Here the CDR3 DNA reads TGTGCCAGCTCACCAGGACAGTCCACAGATACGCAGTATTTT. This encodes CASSPGQSTDTQYF.

In DNA, the CDR3 is TGCGCCAGCAGCCAAGAAAGGGACAGGGACTATGGCTACACCTTC. Its protein product is CASSQERDRDYGYTF. The V and J genes are TRBV4-3 and TRBJ1-2, with 9 bases lining up with TRBD1. The CDR3 totals 15 residues. The V segment lost 0 bases and the J segment 3 bases; nucleotides outside the gene matches: 2. CDR1 and CDR2 (germline): LGHNA, YSLEER.

The J gene is TRBJ1-3, the V gene TRBV5-8; D remains unclear. Germline CDR1 SGHTS, CDR2 YDEGEE. The V and J ends lost 5 bases and 0 bases respectively, with 15 bases between them. The CDR3 is made up of 16 amino acids. The CDR3 loop is CASRVPGLLSGNTIYF. Here the CDR3 DNA reads TGTGCCAGCAGGGTCCCGGGTTTGCTCTCTGGAAACACCATATATTTT.

The V gene is TRBV5-1, the J gene TRBJ1-6; D ambiguous. Germline-derived CDR1 and CDR2 are SGHRS and YFSETQ. Between the trimmed V and J ends, which lost 0 bases and 7 bases, there was a span of 14 bases. The CDR3 spans 16 residues. CDR3 sequence (DNA): TGCGCCAGCAGCTTGGCGCCGGGATCTATAAATTCACCCCTCCACTTT. Its protein is CASSLAPGSINSPLHF.

The chain has TRBV9 and TRBJ2-1; D unclear. Germline lookup yields CDR1 SGDLS and CDR2 YYNGEE. V shed 3 bases and J shed 6 bases, with 7 bases lying between them. The CDR3 extends over 12 amino acids. The CDR3 DNA reads TGTGCCAGCAGCGCCGGTAGCAATGAGCAGTTCTTC. Its protein is CASSAGSNEQFF.